One sample yielded the 28 T cell receptor beta chains listed below, sequenced in a study of blood T cell dynamics during melanoma immunotherapy. Clones were read by immunoSEQ multiplex PCR, and TCRdb kept only the in-frame ones, dropping some. The sample lists some 6,000 clones, 88% occurring once. This sample's time point: pre-treatment baseline. This material consisted of blood, taken from a patient treated with checkpoint blockade. The receptors were gathered from a human donor with melanoma.

This chain links TRBV2 with TRBJ1-1, with TRBD1 as a possible D gene (6 bases). The length of the CDR3 is 14 residues. Germline V CDR1 and CDR2: SNHLY, FYNNEI. V was clipped by 6 bases and J by 2 bases, with 13 bases between them. The chain's CDR3 is CASSEQGDNTEAFF. CDR3 coding DNA: TGTGCCAGCAGCGAACAGGGCGACAACACTGAAGCTTTCTTT. The entire variable domain, with the rest obtained from reference TRBV2 and TRBJ1-1, is as follows: EPEVTQTPSHQVTQMGQEVILRCVPISNHLYFYWYRQILGQKVEFLVSFYNNEISEKSEIFDDQFSVERPDGSNFTLKIRSTKLEDSAMYFCASSEQGDNTEAFFGQGTRLTVV.

The gene calls are TRBV5-1 and TRBJ2-3, with a tentative D call TRBD2 (6 bases). Between the trimmed V and J ends, which lost 4 bases and 5 bases, there was a span of 14 bases. The CDR3 extends over 14 amino acids. CDR1 and CDR2 from the germline V gene are SGHRS and YFSETQ. CDR3 protein: CASSPTGGEDTQYF. As DNA, the CDR3 is TGCGCCAGCAGCCCTACTGGCGGGGAAGATACGCAGTATTTT.

The chain employs TRBV7-2 and TRBJ2-5; D is unclear. Trimming cost V 0 bases and J 2 bases, with 7 bases left between them. Germline V lookup: CDR1 SGHTA, CDR2 FQGNSA. The CDR3 has 14 amino acids. The CDR3 here is CASSLAFRQETQYF. In DNA, the CDR3 is TGTGCCAGCAGCTTAGCGTTCCGACAAGAGACCCAGTACTTC.

CDR3 coding DNA: TGTGCCAGCAGCTTTAACACTGAAGCTTTCTTT. This gives the protein CASSFNTEAFF. The V call is TRBV28, the J call TRBJ1-1; no clear D. Between the trimmed V and J ends, which lost 6 bases and 2 bases, there was a span of 4 bases. Germline V lookup: CDR1 MDHEN, CDR2 SYDVKM. This CDR3 has 11 amino acids.

The chain has TRBV21-1 and TRBJ1-1; no check of the table's D call, TRBD1, against the DNA was made. TRBV21-1 is annotated as a pseudogene. This CDR3 comprises 19 residues. In DNA form, the CDR3 reads TGTGCCAGCAGCTCGCAACAGGGGAAAGAAACGGTGGGTAACACTGAAGCTTTCTTT. Protein sequence: CASSSQQGKETVGNTEAFF.

The V and J genes are TRBV7-2 and TRBJ2-5, with 8 positions matching TRBD2. Germline V CDR1 and CDR2: SGHTA, FQGNSA. CDR3 length equals 15 residues. V was clipped by 2 bases and J by 2 bases; unmatched bases: 4. This CDR3 is CASSLNAGGQETQYF. The DNA for the CDR3 is TGTGCCAGCAGCTTAAACGCGGGGGGACAAGAGACCCAGTACTTC.

This chain joins TRBV4-1 and TRBJ1-5, with D perhaps TRBD1 (5 bases). The V gene's germline CDR1 is MGHRA and CDR2 YSYEKL. The CDR3 spans 17 residues. V lost 4 bases to trimming and J lost 9 bases, with 25 bases between them. DNA for the CDR3: TGCGCCAGCAGCCGCTCTATGGGGGGATTTGACCCTGGGCCCCAGCATTTT. Its translation: CASSRSMGGFDPGPQHF.

V and J are TRBV7-6 and TRBJ1-1; tentative D call: TRBD1 (5 bases). CDR1 SGHVS and CDR2 FNYEAQ come from the germline V gene. The length of the CDR3 is 18 residues. Trimming cost V 2 bases and J 1 base, with 20 bases left between them. For the CDR3, the DNA is TGTGCCAGCAGCTTAACCCCCTCTAGGGGCGGCAGGAACACTGAAGCTTTCTTT. This sequence encodes CASSLTPSRGGRNTEAFF.

The chain recombines TRBV5-7 with TRBJ2-3; 9 bases are a match to TRBD2. TRBV5-7 is reported as an ORF; its role is uncertain. The length of the CDR3 is 16 residues. The trim removed 3 bases at V and 2 bases at J, leaving 7 bases unmatched. CDR3 nucleotide sequence: TGTGCCAGCAGCTCCTTGACTAGCGGCAACACAGATACGCAGTATTTT. It yields the protein CASSSLTSGNTDTQYF.

The chain carries TRBV5-1 and TRBJ2-3; D is unclear. The germline V gene encodes CDR1 SGHRS and CDR2 YFSETQ. Trimming took off 0 bases at V and 5 bases at J, with 13 bases between the two ends. This CDR3 has 15 amino acids. This CDR3 is CASSLDPEVGDTQYF. CDR3 DNA: TGCGCCAGCAGCTTGGACCCAGAAGTCGGAGATACGCAGTATTTT.

DNA of the CDR3: TGTGCCAGCAGCTTGGGGACAGTTAACTATGGCTACACCTTC. Its translation: CASSLGTVNYGYTF. The chain has TRBV5-4 and TRBJ1-2; possible D gene TRBD1, 6 bases. Germline assignment: CDR1 SGHNT and CDR2 YYREEE (reference sequence). The CDR3 extends over 14 amino acids. Between the trimmed V and J ends, which lost 0 bases and 1 base, there was a span of 7 bases.

The CDR3 reads CATSRSHLYEQFF. Written as DNA, the CDR3 is TGTGCCACCAGCAGATCCCACTTATATGAGCAGTTCTTC. This rearrangement joins TRBV15 to TRBJ2-1; D is undetermined. The V gene lost 2 bases and the J gene lost 8 bases, with 10 bases spanning the gap. Germline V gives CDR1 LNHNV, CDR2 YYDKDF (reference sequence). CDR3 length equals 13 residues.

This clone appeared a single time. The chain has TRBV19 and TRBJ1-5, with unresolved D. Germline-derived CDR1 and CDR2 are LNHDA and SQIVND (reference sequence). Trimming took 3 bases from V and 1 from J, leaving 13 bases between them. The CDR3 runs to 16 residues. CDR3 amino acids: CASSIPVGQSNQPQHF. The CDR3, as DNA: TGTGCCAGTAGTATTCCGGTCGGTCAGAGCAATCAGCCCCAGCATTTT.

The chain carries TRBV7-2 and TRBJ1-2; D gene unclear. Germline values: CDR1 SGHTA, CDR2 FQGNSA. V gave up 2 bases and J gave up 8 bases, with 12 bases separating them. The CDR3 contains 13 residues. The CDR3 sequence: CASSLTGNQGYTF. The CDR3 DNA reads as TGTGCCAGCAGCTTAACGGGGAATCAAGGCTACACCTTC.

This chain connects TRBV5-4 to TRBJ2-5; D is perhaps TRBD1 or TRBD2 (6 bases each). Trimming removed 0 bases at V and 0 bases at J, with 15 bases between. The germline gives CDR1 SGHNT, CDR2 YYREEE (reference sequence). The CDR3 sequence is 17 residues long. The CDR3 nucleotides are TGTGCCAGCAGCTTGGTTGGGGGGCGGCCGTACCAAGAGACCCAGTACTTC. It encodes CASSLVGGRPYQETQYF. The complete variable domain, with remaining parts taken from reference TRBV5-4 and TRBJ2-5, reads ETGVTQSPTHLIKTRGQQVTLRCSSQSGHNTVSWYQQALGQGPQFIFQYYREEENGRGNFPPRFSGLQFPNYSSELNVNALELDDSALYLCASSLVGGRPYQETQYFGPGTRLLVL.

V usage is TRBV7-2 and J usage is TRBJ2-3; TRBD2 matches 7 bases. J lost 2 bases, V lost 5 bases, and 13 bases had no gene match. There are 17 residues in the CDR3. Looked up from germline, CDR1 is SGHTA and CDR2 is FQGNSA. The CDR3 spells CASSPRSSRGYTDTQYF. The CDR3 coding sequence is TGTGCCAGCAGCCCCCGCAGCTCGCGGGGGTACACAGATACGCAGTATTTT.

The chain has TRBV30 and TRBJ1-1; the D gene is possibly TRBD1 (5 bases). The V end was cut by 7 bases, the J end by 0 bases, with 9 bases between. The germline V gene has CDR1 GTSNPN and CDR2 SVGIG (reference sequence). The CDR3 covers 12 residues. CDR3 DNA: TGTGCCTATTCGGGGCTGAACACTGAAGCTTTCTTT. This codes for CAYSGLNTEAFF.

The rearrangement uses TRBV18 and TRBJ2-3, with D hard to call. Per the germline V gene, CDR1 is KGHSH and CDR2 is LQKENI. V lost 1 base to trimming and J lost 2 bases, with 4 bases between them. The CDR3 has 13 residues. As DNA, the CDR3 is TGTGCCAGCTCACCACGGGACACAGATACGCAGTATTTT. Amino acid sequence: CASSPRDTDTQYF. Looking up the rest from reference TRBV18 and TRBJ2-3 gives the full variable domain: NAGVMQNPRHLVRRRGQEARLRCSPMKGHSHVYWYRQLPEEGLKFMVYLQKENIIDESGMPKERFSAEFPKEGPSILRIQQVVRGDSAAYFCASSPRDTDTQYFGPGTRLTVL.

The V call is TRBV4-3, the J call TRBJ2-1, with 10 bases matching TRBD2. The V gene end was trimmed by 3 bases and the J gene end by 6 bases; junction bases not matched to a gene: 8. Germline-derived CDR1 and CDR2 are LGHNA and YSLEER. This CDR3 is 16 amino acids long. For the CDR3, the DNA is TGCGCCAGCAGCCACACCCTAGCGGGGGAGGGCAATGAGCAGTTCTTC. This codes for CASSHTLAGEGNEQFF.

The chain carries TRBV7-3 and TRBJ2-2; TRBD1 agrees at 8 bases. The V segment lost 5 bases and the J segment 1 base; nucleotides outside the gene matches: 0. Germline V lookup: CDR1 SGHTA, CDR2 FQGTGA. The CDR3 loop spans 14 amino acids. The CDR3 sequence: CASSGQGNTGELFF. The CDR3 DNA reads as TGTGCCAGCAGCGGACAGGGGAACACCGGGGAGCTGTTTTTT.

V usage is TRBV7-8 and J usage is TRBJ2-2; 7 bases map to TRBD2. The CDR3 runs to 17 residues. The J segment lost 1 base and the V segment lost 5 bases, leaving 10 bases of the junction unmatched. Looked up from germline, CDR1 is SGHVS and CDR2 is FQNEAQ. The CDR3 DNA sequence: TGTGCCAGCAGCCCTAGGCTGGGGGGGGAGAACACCGGGGAGCTGTTTTTT. Its protein is CASSPRLGGENTGELFF.

The chain combines TRBV4-3 with TRBJ2-3; no clear D. Per germline, CDR1 LGHNA and CDR2 YSLEER. V lost 0 bases to trimming and J lost 6 bases, with 13 bases between them. The length of the CDR3 is 15 residues. CDR3 sequence reads: CASSQEEVRPDTQYF. The DNA for the CDR3 is TGCGCCAGCAGCCAAGAAGAGGTCCGGCCGGATACGCAGTATTTT.

The rearrangement links TRBV6-1 to TRBJ1-5; no reliable D call. Trimming shortened V by 2 bases and J by 2 bases, and 4 bases separated the two germline ends. The germline V gene has CDR1 MNHNS and CDR2 SASEGT. CDR3 size: 13 residues. CDR3 coding DNA: TGTGCCAGCAGTGAACAGGGCAATCAGCCCCAGCATTTT. Translation: CASSEQGNQPQHF.

The rearrangement links TRBV4-3 to TRBJ1-1; a possible D gene is TRBD1 (6 bases). The CDR3 totals 14 residues. Germline CDR1 LGHNA, CDR2 YSLEER. V was cut by 4 bases and J by 1 base, with 10 bases left in between. CDR3 in amino acids: CASSPEQGNTEAFF. CDR3 coding DNA: TGCGCCAGCAGCCCTGAACAGGGGAACACTGAAGCTTTCTTT.

The chain uses TRBV7-8 and TRBJ1-4; no definite D call. Germline V lookup: CDR1 SGHVS, CDR2 FQNEAQ. The ends were cut back, 1 base at V and 6 bases at J, with 15 bases in the middle. The CDR3 has 16 amino acids. The CDR3 DNA sequence: TGTGCCAGCAGCTTAGTAGTCCGGACTCCCGATGAAAAACTGTTTTTT. Amino acid sequence: CASSLVVRTPDEKLFF.

This sequence joins TRBV5-1 and TRBJ2-3, with D tentatively TRBD2 (6 bases). Germline V gene lookup returns CDR1 SGHRS and CDR2 YFSETQ. The CDR3 has 14 amino acids. V was pared by 3 bases and J by 0 bases, with 8 bases between. The CDR3 bases are TGCGCCAGCAGCTGGGGACTGAGCACAGATACGCAGTATTTT. Protein sequence: CASSWGLSTDTQYF.

The V call is TRBV11-1, the J call TRBJ1-1; tentatively, D is TRBD1 (5 bases). Germline V lookup: CDR1 SGHAT, CDR2 FQDESV (reference sequence). The V and J ends lost 5 bases and 1 base respectively, with 8 bases between them. The CDR3 covers 13 residues. The CDR3 reads CASSLGRNTEAFF. The DNA of the CDR3 is TGTGCCAGCAGCCTGGGACGGAACACTGAAGCTTTCTTT.

The rearrangement links TRBV19 to TRBJ2-2, with 10 nucleotides matching TRBD2. Germline V gene sequence: CDR1 LNHDA, CDR2 SQIVND (reference sequence). The CDR3 is 17 amino acids. V lost 5 bases to trimming and J lost 1 base; unmatched junction nucleotides: 7. DNA of the CDR3: TGTGCCAGTAGTCCCCAAGCGGGGGGGCTGAACACCGGGGAGCTGTTTTTT. Its protein is CASSPQAGGLNTGELFF.